This T cell receptor (beta chain) was documented in a study of OX40 agonist ivuxolimab in advanced cancers. TCRdb keeps only in-frame clones here, not all; method: immunoSEQ multiplex PCR. This table holds tens of thousands of clones, approximately 86% found once. Germline loops: CDR1 SNHLY, CDR2 FYNNEI. The CDR3 spans 12 residues. Trimming removed 7 bases at V and 4 bases at J, with 9 bases between. This sample comprised CD4+ or CD8+ T cells sorted from blood, obtained in a trial of the OX40 agonist ivuxolimab. The receptor was derived from an adult with an advanced solid tumor such as melanoma, head and neck, liver or kidney cancer. The rearrangement links TRBV2 to TRBJ2-3, with D hard to call. In DNA form, the CDR3 reads TGTGCCAGCAAGAACTACCCAGATACGCAGTATTTT. Protein sequence: CASKNYPDTQYF.